Each of the 5 T cell receptor beta chains below was sequenced from the same sample in a study of T cells in Graves' hyperthyroidism and ophthalmopathy. Researchers took RNA transcripts and amplified the TCR beta CDR3 regions from them. HTBI primers were employed in a first-round RT-PCR of the TCR CDR3. TCRdb redid the calling of the multiplex PCR reads with MiXCR, one entry per CDR3 protein. Of about 610,000 distinct CDR3 sequences in the sample, approximately 15% were seen once. Material for sequencing was blood. These receptors were obtained from a woman between 40 and 50 years old with Graves' ophthalmopathy.

The V and J genes are TRBV14 and TRBJ2-7; 9 bases map to TRBD1. This CDR3 has 15 residues. From germline, CDR1 is SGHDN and CDR2 FVKESK. J lost 2 bases, V lost 4 bases, and 6 bases had no gene match. CDR3 in amino acids: CASSRGQGSPYEQYF. In DNA, the CDR3 is TGTGCCAGCAGCCGCGGACAGGGGAGCCCCTACGAGCAGTACTTC.

The chain carries TRBV6-1 and TRBJ1-3; 8 bases align to TRBD1. From germline, CDR1 is MNHNS and CDR2 SASEGT. V dropped 6 bases and J dropped 0; count of bases not matched to a gene: 7. CDR3 size: 16 residues. CDR3 sequence (DNA): TGTGCCAGCAGAGACGCAGGGGGCGACTCTGGAAACACCATATATTTT. Protein sequence: CASRDAGGDSGNTIYF.

This clonotype was detected many times. This chain uses TRBV12-3 or TRBV12-4 with TRBJ1-6; 8 positions agree with TRBD1. The trim removed 6 bases at V and 6 bases at J, leaving 13 bases unmatched. The CDR3 length is 17 residues. This CDR3 reads CASSPTADRGSNSPLHF. The CDR3 DNA is TGTGCCAGCAGCCCTACAGCCGACAGGGGAAGTAATTCACCCCTCCACTTT.

This clonotype showed up many times. This chain uses TRBV4-2 with TRBJ2-5, with no clear D. CDR1 is LGHNA and CDR2 is YNFKEQ in the germline V gene. The CDR3 sequence is 13 residues long. Deletions cut 0 bases from V and 0 bases from J, with 2 bases between. For the CDR3, the DNA is TGTGCCAGCAGCCAAGAAAACCAAGAGACCCAGTACTTC. Encoded protein: CASSQENQETQYF.

This clonotype was counted at least ten times. The rearrangement uses TRBV19 and TRBJ1-5, with a weak D call TRBD1 (6 bases). V lost 1 base to trimming and J lost 2 bases, with 12 bases between them. Germline loops: CDR1 LNHDA, CDR2 SQIVND (reference sequence). The CDR3 covers 16 residues. DNA for the CDR3: TGTGCCAGTAGTATAGTTTCCAGGGGTGGCAATCAGCCCCAGCATTTT. This gives the protein CASSIVSRGGNQPQHF.